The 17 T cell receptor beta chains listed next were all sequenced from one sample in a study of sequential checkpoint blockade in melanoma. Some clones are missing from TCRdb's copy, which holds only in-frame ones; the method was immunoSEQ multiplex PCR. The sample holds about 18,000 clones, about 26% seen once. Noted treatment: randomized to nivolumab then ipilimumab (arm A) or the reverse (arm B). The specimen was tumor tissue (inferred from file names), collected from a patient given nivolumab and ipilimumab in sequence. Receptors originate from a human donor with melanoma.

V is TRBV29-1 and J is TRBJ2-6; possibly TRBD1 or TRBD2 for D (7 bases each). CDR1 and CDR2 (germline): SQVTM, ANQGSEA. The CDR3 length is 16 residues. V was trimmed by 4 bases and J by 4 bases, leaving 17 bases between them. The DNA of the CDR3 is TGCAGCGTTGGACCGACAGGGAGGGCCGGGGCCAACGTCCTGACTTTC. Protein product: CSVGPTGRAGANVLTF. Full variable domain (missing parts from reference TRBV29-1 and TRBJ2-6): SAVISQKPSRDICQRGTSLTIQCQVDSQVTMMFWYRQQPGQSLTLIATANQGSEATYESGFVIDKFPISRPNLTFSTLTVSNMSPEDSSIYLCSVGPTGRAGANVLTFGAGSRLTVL.

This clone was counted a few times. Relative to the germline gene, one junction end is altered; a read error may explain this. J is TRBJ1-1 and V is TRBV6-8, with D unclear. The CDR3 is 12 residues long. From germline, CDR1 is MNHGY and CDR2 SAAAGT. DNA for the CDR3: TGTGCCAGCAGTTCCGACCGGACTGGAGCTTTCTTT. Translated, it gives CASSSDRTGAFF.

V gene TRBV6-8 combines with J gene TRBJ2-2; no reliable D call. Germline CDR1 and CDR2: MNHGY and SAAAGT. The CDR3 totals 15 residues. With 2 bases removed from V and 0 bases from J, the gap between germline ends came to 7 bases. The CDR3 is CASSYESPNTGELFF. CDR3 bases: TGTGCCAGCAGTTACGAAAGTCCGAACACCGGGGAGCTGTTTTTT.

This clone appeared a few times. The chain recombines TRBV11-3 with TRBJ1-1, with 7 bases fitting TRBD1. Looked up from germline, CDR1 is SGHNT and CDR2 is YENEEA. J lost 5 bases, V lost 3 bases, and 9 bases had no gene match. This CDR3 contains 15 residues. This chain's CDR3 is CASSFSGTAETEAFF. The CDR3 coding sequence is TGTGCCAGCAGCTTTTCCGGGACAGCAGAGACTGAAGCTTTCTTT.

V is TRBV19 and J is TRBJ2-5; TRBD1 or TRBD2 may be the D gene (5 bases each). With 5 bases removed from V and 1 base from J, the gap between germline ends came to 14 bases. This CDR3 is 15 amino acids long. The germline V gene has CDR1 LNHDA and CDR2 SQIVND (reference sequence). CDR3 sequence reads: CASSLLTGAQETQYF. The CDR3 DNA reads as TGTGCCAGTAGTTTACTTACCGGGGCCCAAGAGACCCAGTACTTC.

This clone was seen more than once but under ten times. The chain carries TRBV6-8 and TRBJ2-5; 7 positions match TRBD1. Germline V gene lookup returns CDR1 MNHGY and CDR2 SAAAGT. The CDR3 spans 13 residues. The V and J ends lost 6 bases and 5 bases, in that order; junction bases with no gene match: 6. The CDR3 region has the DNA TGTGCCAGCAGAGACAGGGTTAAGGAGACCCAGTACTTC. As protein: CASRDRVKETQYF.

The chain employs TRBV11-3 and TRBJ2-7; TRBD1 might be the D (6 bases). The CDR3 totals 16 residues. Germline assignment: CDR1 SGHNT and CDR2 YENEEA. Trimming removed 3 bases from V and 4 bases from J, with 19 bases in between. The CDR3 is CASSFGGRGYEYEQYF. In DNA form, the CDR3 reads TGTGCCAGCAGCTTCGGCGGCAGGGGTTATGAGTACGAGCAGTACTTC.

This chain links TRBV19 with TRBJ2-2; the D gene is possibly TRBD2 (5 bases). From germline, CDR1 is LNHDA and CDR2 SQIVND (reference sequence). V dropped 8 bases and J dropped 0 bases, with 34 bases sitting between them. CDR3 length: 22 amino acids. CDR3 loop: CASLKESRRWAELVANTGELFF. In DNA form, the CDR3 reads TGTGCCAGTCTAAAGGAGTCTAGACGATGGGCCGAACTAGTGGCGAACACCGGGGAGCTGTTTTTT.

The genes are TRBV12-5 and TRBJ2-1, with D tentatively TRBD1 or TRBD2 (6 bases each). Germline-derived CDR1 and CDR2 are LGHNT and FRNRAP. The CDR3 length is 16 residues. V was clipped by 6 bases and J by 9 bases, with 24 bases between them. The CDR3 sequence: CASGLPRDNRGSEQFF. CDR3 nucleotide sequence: TGTGCTAGTGGCCTCCCCCGGGACAACCGGGGGAGTGAGCAGTTCTTC.

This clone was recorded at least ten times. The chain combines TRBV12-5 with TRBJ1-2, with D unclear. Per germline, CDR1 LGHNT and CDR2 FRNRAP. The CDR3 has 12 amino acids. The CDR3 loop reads CASGESDYGYTF. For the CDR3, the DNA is TGTGCCAGCGGTGAGTCCGATTATGGCTACACCTTC.

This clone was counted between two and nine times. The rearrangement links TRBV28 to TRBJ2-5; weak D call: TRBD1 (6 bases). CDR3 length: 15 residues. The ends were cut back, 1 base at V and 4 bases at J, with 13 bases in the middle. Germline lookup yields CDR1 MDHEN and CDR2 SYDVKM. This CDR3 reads CASSLYAGVGETQYF. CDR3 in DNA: TGTGCCAGCAGTTTATACGCAGGGGTCGGAGAGACCCAGTACTTC. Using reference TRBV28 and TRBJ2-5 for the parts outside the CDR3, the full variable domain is DVKVTQSSRYLVKRTGEKVFLECVQDMDHENMFWYRQDPGLGLRLIYFSYDVKMKEKGDIPEGYSVSREKKERFSLILESASTNQTSMYLCASSLYAGVGETQYFGPGTRLLVL.

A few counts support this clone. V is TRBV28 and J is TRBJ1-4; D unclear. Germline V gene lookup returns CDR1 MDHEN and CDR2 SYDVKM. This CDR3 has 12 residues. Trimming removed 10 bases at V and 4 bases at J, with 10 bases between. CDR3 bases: TGTGCCACCTGGGTGAGTAATGAAAAACTGTTTTTT. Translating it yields CATWVSNEKLFF.

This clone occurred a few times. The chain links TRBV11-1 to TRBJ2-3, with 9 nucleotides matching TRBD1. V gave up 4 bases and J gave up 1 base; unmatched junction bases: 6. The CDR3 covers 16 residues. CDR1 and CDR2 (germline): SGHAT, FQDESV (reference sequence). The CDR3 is CASSWRWTGGTDTQYF. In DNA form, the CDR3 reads TGTGCCAGCAGCTGGCGATGGACAGGGGGCACAGATACGCAGTATTTT. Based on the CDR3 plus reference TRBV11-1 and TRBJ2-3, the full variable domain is EAEVAQSPRYKITEKSQAVAFWCDPISGHATLYWYRQILGQGPELLVQFQDESVVDDSQLPKDRFSAERLKGVDSTLKIQPAELGDSAMYLCASSWRWTGGTDTQYFGPGTRLTVL.

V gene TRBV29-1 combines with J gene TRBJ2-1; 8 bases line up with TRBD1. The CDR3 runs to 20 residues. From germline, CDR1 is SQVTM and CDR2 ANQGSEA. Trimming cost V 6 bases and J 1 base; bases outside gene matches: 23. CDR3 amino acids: CSVAGTGYPNTASSYNEQFF. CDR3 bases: TGCAGCGTCGCAGGGACAGGCTATCCTAATACGGCCTCTTCCTACAATGAGCAGTTCTTC.

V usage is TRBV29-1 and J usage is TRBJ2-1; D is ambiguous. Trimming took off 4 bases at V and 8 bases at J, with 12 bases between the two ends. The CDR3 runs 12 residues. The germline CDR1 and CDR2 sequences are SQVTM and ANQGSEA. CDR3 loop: CSVALSSDEQFF. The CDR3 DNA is TGCAGCGTTGCTTTATCGTCCGATGAGCAGTTCTTC.

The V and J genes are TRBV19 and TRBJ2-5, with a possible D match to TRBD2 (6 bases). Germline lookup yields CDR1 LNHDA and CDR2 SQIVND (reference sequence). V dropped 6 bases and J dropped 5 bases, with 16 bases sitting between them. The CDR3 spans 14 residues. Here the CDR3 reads CASRPRAEGETQYF. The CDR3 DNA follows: TGTGCCAGTAGGCCTAGGGCGGAGGGGGAGACCCAGTACTTC.

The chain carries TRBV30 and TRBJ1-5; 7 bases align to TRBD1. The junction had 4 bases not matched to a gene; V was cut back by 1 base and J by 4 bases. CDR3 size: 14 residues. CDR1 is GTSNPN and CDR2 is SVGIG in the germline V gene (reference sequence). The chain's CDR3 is CAWSGGGINQPQHF. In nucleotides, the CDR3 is TGTGCCTGGAGTGGAGGGGGCATTAATCAGCCCCAGCATTTT. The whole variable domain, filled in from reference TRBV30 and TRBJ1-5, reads SQTIHQWPATLVQPVGSPLSLECTVEGTSNPNLYWYRQAAGRGLQLLFYSVGIGQISSEVPQNLSASRPQDRQFILSSKKLLLSDSGFYLCAWSGGGINQPQHFGDGTRLSIL.